The source of this T cell receptor (beta chain) is a study of CXCR3-negative and CXCR3-positive naive CD8 T cells. Study-wide results and limits: In CXCR3-positive naive cells, the TRB CDR3s were more hydrophobic than in CXCR3-negative naive cells. Similar TRBV-TRBJ usage characterized naive CXCR3-negative and CXCR3-positive cells; memory cells differed. Between one naive subset and the other, surface CD5 was comparable, and TCR strength was inferred from TRB CDR3 properties. Diversity in memory CD8+ cells fell much lower than the comparably high levels seen in both naive subsets.

As for this clonotype: The antigen is undetermined.

The method, 5' RACE with UMI labels, was used to prepare the TRB cDNA libraries. TCRdb re-analyzed the 5' RACE reads; it lists each CDR3 protein once, without DNA. The sample data list around 63,000 distinct CDR3 sequences. From germline, CDR1 is MNHEY and CDR2 SVGEGT. The CDR3 has 11 amino acids. Sequencing was done on a sample of naive CXCR3+ CD8+ T cells from blood. Subset defined: CD45RO-CCR7+CD27+CD95- naive CD8+ T cells expressing CXCR3 (TNR3+). The rearrangement joins TRBV6-2 or TRBV6-3 to TRBJ2-7. This TCR came from a human donor in good health. Some clones in this sample may be carry-over from other donors' samples. CDR3 in amino acids: CASSASYEQYF.